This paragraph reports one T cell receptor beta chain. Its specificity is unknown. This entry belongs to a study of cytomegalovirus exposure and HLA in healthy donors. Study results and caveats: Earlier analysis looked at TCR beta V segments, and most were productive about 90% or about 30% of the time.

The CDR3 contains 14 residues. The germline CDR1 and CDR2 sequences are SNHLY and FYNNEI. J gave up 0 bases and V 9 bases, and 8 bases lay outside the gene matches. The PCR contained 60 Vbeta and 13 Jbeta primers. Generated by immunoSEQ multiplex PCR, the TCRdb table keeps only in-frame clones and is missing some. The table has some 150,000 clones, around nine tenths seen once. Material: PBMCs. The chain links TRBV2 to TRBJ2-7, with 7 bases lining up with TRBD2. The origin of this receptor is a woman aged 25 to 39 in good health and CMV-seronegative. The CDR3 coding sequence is TGTGCCAGTATCCGGGACTACGCCTCCTACGAGCAGTACTTC. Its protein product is CASIRDYASYEQYF.